This TCR beta chain originates from a study of shared clonotypes between healthy human individuals. The healthy adult donors were HIV-negative and reported no recent acute infections or vaccinations. The CDR3 spans 15 residues. V shed 3 bases and J shed 5 bases, with 16 bases lying between them. CDR1 and CDR2 from the germline V gene are MDHEN and SYDVKM. Libraries were prepared by immunoSEQ multiplex PCR; TCRdb keeps only in-frame clonotypes and omits some of them. The data show 550,000 to 850,000 clones, over 55% seen once. The sequencing input was memory CD4+ T cells sorted from blood. Subset given: CD45RA-negative fraction. V gene TRBV28 combines with J gene TRBJ1-2; D is unresolved. This TCR derives from a young woman in good health. The CDR3 here is CASSFAQYPKYGYTF. In DNA form, the CDR3 reads TGTGCCAGCAGTTTCGCCCAATACCCCAAGTATGGCTACACCTTC.